This passage covers 8 T cell receptor beta chains from one sample sequenced in a study of T cell repertoires in cytomegalovirus infection. TCRdb reprocessed the reads with MiXCR, giving one entry per CDR3 protein. Of about 900,000 distinct CDR3 sequences detected, about 33% appear once; the ten largest clones hold roughly 13%. Their target antigens are unknown. The source was cultured CD8+ T cells from PBMCs, collected from culture after CMV antigen stimulation. Receptors were obtained from a human donor in good health (CMV status not recorded). Some clones in this sample may be carry-over from other donors' samples.

This clonotype occurred many times. The chain links TRBV3-1 to TRBJ1-6; 12 bases fit TRBD1. The CDR3 spans 23 residues. Trimming at V came to 0 bases and at J to 4 bases, leaving 19 bases not matched to a gene. The germline gives CDR1 LGHDT, CDR2 YNNKEL (reference sequence). This CDR3 is CASSQDPGAWDRGPSGYNSPLHF. The CDR3 DNA reads as TGTGCCAGCAGCCAAGATCCGGGGGCTTGGGACAGGGGGCCGTCTGGGTATAATTCACCCCTCCACTTT.

The chain has TRBV27 and TRBJ2-1; no reliable D call. The CDR3 runs to 15 residues. Germline assignment: CDR1 MNHEY and CDR2 SMNVEV (reference sequence). Between the trimmed V and J ends, which lost 2 bases and 0 bases, there was a span of 8 bases. The CDR3 reads CASSLRHDSYNEQFF. As DNA, the CDR3 is TGTGCCAGCAGTTTACGCCATGACTCCTACAATGAGCAGTTCTTC.

This clonotype was counted ten times or more. The V and J genes are TRBV7-6 and TRBJ1-1, with D possibly TRBD1 on 5 matching bases. CDR1 is SGHVS, CDR2 FNYEAQ, per germline. Trimming removed 5 bases at V and 1 base at J, with 17 bases between. This CDR3 is 16 amino acids long. The CDR3 spells CASSPFSNGANTEAFF. As DNA, the CDR3 is TGTGCCAGCAGCCCTTTCAGCAACGGGGCGAACACTGAAGCTTTCTTT.

This clonotype was counted between two and nine times. The chain combines TRBV5-6 with TRBJ2-1; the match to TRBD2 covers 12 bases. J gave up 7 bases and V 0 bases, and 5 bases lay outside the gene matches. The CDR3 sequence is 16 residues long. The germline V gene encodes CDR1 SGHDT and CDR2 YYEEEE. For the CDR3, the DNA is TGTGCCAGCAGCTTGGCCACTAGCGGGGGGCCAAATGAGCAGTTCTTC. Amino acid sequence: CASSLATSGGPNEQFF.

V usage is TRBV19 and J usage is TRBJ2-2; 7 bases match TRBD2. The length of the CDR3 is 16 residues. Germline CDR1 and CDR2: LNHDA and SQIVND (reference sequence). The V segment lost 5 bases and the J segment 0 bases; nucleotides outside the gene matches: 6. CDR3: CASSVLSGANTGELFF. CDR3 in DNA: TGTGCCAGTAGTGTGCTGAGCGGGGCGAACACCGGGGAGCTGTTTTTT.

This clonotype came up a few times. V gene TRBV6-2 or TRBV6-3 combines with J gene TRBJ1-5; the D gene is possibly TRBD1 (5 bases). The ends were cut back, 6 bases at V and 9 bases at J, with 12 bases in the middle. Germline V gene lookup returns CDR1 MNHEY and CDR2 SVGEGT. CDR3 length equals 12 residues. This CDR3 reads CASSRDFWPQHF. Here the CDR3 DNA reads TGTGCCAGCAGCAGGGACTTTTGGCCCCAGCATTTT.

The chain couples TRBV2 to TRBJ2-7, with 9 nucleotides matching TRBD2. V dropped 8 bases and J dropped 7; count of bases not matched to a gene: 3. The CDR3 contains 11 residues. In germline, CDR1 is SNHLY, CDR2 FYNNEI. This CDR3 is CASLAGGEQYF. CDR3 nucleotides: TGTGCCAGCCTTGCGGGGGGGGAGCAGTACTTC.

This clonotype has a handful of counts. The V call is TRBV7-2, the J call TRBJ2-2; D may be TRBD1 (6 bases). The V end was cut by 4 bases, the J end by 4 bases, with 16 bases between. The germline CDR1 and CDR2 sequences are SGHTA and FQGNSA. CDR3 length: 16 residues. CDR3 sequence reads: CASSSPQGLVTGELFF. In DNA form, the CDR3 reads TGTGCCAGCAGCTCCCCACAGGGATTAGTCACCGGGGAGCTGTTTTTT.